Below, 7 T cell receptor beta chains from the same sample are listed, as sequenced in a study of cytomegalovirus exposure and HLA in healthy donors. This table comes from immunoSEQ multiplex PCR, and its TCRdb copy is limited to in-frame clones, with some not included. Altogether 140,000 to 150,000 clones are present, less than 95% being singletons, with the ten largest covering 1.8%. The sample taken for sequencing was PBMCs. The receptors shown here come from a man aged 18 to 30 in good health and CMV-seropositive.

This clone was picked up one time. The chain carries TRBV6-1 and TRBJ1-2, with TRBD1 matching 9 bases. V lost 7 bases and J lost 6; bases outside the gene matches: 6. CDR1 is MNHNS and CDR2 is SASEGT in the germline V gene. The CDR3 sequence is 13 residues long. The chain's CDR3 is CASNPGQGHGYTF. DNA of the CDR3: TGTGCCAGCAATCCGGGACAGGGCCATGGCTACACCTTC.

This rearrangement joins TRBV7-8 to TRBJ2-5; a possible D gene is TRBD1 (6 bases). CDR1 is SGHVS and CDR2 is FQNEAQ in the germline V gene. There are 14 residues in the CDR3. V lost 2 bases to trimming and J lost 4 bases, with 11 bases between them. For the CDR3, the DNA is TGTGCCAGCAGCTTAAGGCGCAGGGGAGAGACCCAGTACTTC. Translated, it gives CASSLRRRGETQYF.

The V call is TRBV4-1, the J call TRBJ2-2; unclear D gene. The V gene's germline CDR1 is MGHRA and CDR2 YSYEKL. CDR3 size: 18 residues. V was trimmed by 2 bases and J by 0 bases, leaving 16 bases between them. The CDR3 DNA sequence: TGCGCCAGCAGCCAAAGCCGGTTGGGCCGCACGAACACCGGGGAGCTGTTTTTT. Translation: CASSQSRLGRTNTGELFF.

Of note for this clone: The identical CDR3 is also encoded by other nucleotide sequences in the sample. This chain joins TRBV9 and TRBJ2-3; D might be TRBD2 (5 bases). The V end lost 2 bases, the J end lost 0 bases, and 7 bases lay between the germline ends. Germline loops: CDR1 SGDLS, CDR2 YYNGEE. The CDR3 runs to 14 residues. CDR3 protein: CASSVGGSTDTQYF. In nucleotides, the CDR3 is TGTGCCAGCAGCGTGGGCGGGAGCACAGATACGCAGTATTTT.

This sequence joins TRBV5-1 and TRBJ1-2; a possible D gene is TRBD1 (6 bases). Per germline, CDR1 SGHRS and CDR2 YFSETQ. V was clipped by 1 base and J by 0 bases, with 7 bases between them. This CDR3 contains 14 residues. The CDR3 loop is CASSLSGANYGYTF. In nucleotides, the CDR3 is TGCGCCAGCAGCTTGTCAGGGGCTAACTATGGCTACACCTTC.

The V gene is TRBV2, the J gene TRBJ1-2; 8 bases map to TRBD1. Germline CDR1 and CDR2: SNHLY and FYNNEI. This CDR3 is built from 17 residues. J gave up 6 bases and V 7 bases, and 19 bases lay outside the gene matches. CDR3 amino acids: CASTFSGTGAVGHGYTF. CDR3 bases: TGTGCCAGCACCTTTTCGGGGACAGGTGCCGTTGGACATGGCTACACCTTC.

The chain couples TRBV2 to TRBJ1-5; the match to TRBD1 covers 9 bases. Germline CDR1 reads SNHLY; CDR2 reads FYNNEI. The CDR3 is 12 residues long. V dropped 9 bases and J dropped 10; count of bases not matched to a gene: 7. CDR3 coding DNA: TGTGCCAGACCGGGACAGGGTCCTCCCCAGCATTTT. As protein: CARPGQGPPQHF.